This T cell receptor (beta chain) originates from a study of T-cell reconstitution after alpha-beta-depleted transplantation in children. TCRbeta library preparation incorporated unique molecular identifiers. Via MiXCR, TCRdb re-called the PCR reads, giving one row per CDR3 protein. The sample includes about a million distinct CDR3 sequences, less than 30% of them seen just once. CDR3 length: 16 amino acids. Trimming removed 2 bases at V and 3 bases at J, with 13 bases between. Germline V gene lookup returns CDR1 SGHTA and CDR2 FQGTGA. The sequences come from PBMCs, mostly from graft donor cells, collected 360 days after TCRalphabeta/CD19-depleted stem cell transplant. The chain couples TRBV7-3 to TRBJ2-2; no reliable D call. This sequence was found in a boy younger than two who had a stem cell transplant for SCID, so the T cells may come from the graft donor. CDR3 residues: CASSLWANRDTGELFF. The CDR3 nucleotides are TGTGCCAGCAGCTTATGGGCCAACAGAGACACCGGGGAGCTGTTTTTT.